This T cell receptor beta chain was recovered during a study of T cells in Graves' hyperthyroidism and ophthalmopathy. Remarks on this clonotype: Antigen specificity is unknown.

There are 13 residues in the CDR3. V shed 2 bases and J shed 7 bases, with 9 bases lying between them. Germline lookup yields CDR1 MNHEY and CDR2 SVGEGT. Study-level findings and limits: Blood also held most thyroid clonotypes expanded beyond 0.001.

What was amplified from RNA transcripts were TCR beta CDR3 regions. TCR CDR3 regions were first amplified by RT-PCR with HTBI primers. TCRdb re-derived calls from the multiplex PCR reads in MiXCR, one entry per CDR3 protein. The table includes approximately 740,000 distinct CDR3 sequences, about 14% detected once. Sequencing was carried out using blood. The chain couples TRBV6-2 or TRBV6-3 to TRBJ2-1; unclear D gene. The sequence derives from a woman aged 18 to 35 with Graves' hyperthyroidism. CDR3 amino acids: CASSYGNSNEQFF. The DNA of the CDR3 is TGTGCCAGCAGTTACGGAAACTCGAATGAGCAGTTCTTC.